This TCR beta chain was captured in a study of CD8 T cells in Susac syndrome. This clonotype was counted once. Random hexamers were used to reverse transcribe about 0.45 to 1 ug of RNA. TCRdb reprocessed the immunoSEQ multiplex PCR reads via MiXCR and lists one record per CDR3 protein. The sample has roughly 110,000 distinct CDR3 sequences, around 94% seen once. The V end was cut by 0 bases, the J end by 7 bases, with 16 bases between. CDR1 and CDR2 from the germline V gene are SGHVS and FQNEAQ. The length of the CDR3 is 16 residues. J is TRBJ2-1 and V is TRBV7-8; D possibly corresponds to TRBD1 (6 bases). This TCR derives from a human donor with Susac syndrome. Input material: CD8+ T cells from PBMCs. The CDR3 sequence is CASSLAWAGEGNEQFF. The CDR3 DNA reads TGTGCCAGCAGCTTAGCGTGGGCAGGGGAAGGTAATGAGCAGTTCTTC.